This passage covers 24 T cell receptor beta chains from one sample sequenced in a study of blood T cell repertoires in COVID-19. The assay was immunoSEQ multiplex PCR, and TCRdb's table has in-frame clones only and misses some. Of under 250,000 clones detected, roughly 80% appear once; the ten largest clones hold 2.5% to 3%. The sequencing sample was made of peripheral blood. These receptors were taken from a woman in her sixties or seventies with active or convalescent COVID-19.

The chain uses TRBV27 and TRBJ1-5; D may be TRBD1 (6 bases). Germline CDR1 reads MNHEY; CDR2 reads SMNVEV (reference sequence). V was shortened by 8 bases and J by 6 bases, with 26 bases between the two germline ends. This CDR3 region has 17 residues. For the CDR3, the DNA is TGTGCCAGCGAACCCCAGGGAAGAGGGGGTGGGGGTCAGCCCCAGCATTTT. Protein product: CASEPQGRGGGGQPQHF.

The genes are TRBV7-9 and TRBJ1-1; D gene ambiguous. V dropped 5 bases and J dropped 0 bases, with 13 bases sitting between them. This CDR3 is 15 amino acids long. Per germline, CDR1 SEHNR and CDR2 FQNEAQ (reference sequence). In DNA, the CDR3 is TGTGCCAGCAGCCCCTTCGCTAGAATGAACACTGAAGCTTTCTTT. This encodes CASSPFARMNTEAFF.

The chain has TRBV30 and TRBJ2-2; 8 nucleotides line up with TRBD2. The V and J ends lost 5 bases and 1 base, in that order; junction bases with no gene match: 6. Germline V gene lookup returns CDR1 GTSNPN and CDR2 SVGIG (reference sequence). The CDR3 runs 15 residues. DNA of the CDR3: TGTGCCTGGCAATTGGCGGGGGGGAACACCGGGGAGCTGTTTTTT. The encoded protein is CAWQLAGGNTGELFF.

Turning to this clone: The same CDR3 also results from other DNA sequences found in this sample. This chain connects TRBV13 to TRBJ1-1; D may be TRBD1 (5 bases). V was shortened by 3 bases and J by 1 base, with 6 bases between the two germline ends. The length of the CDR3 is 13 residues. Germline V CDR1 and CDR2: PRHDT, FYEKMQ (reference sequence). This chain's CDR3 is CASSFTGNTEAFF. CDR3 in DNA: TGTGCCAGCAGCTTTACAGGGAACACTGAAGCTTTCTTT.

CDR3 amino acids: CAWRGAGFDYNSPLHF. CDR3 DNA sequence: TGTGCCTGGAGAGGGGCAGGGTTTGACTATAATTCACCCCTCCACTTT. This chain connects TRBV30 to TRBJ1-6, with D possibly being TRBD1 (5 bases). Looked up from germline, CDR1 is GTSNPN and CDR2 is SVGIG (reference sequence). The CDR3 loop spans 16 amino acids. V was trimmed by 3 bases and J by 3 bases, leaving 15 bases between them.

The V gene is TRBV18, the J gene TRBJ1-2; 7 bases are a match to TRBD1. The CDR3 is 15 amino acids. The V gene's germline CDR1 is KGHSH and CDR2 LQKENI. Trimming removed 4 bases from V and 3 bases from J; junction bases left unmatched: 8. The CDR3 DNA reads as TGTGCCAGCTCACAGGAACAGGGGCTGCACTATGGCTACACCTTC. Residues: CASSQEQGLHYGYTF.

CDR3: CAIKFGTEDTIYF. The CDR3 region has the DNA TGTGCCATCAAATTCGGGACAGAAGACACCATATATTTT. The chain is built from TRBV10-3 and TRBJ1-3; TRBD1 matches 7 bases. Losses at the gene ends were 7 bases for V and 8 bases for J; bases not matched to a gene: 8. CDR1 is ENHRY and CDR2 is SYGVKD in the germline V gene. The CDR3 sequence is 13 residues long.

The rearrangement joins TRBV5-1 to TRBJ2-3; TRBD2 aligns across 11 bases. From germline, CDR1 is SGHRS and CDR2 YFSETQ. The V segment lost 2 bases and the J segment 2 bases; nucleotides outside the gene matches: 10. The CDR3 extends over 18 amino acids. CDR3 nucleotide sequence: TGCGCCAGCAGCTTCCAACCCCGGACTAGCGGGTACACAGATACGCAGTATTTT. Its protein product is CASSFQPRTSGYTDTQYF.

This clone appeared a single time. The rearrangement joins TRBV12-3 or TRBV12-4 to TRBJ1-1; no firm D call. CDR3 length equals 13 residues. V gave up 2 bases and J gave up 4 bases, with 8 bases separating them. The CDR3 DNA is TGTGCCAGCAGTTTAAATCAGTTCACTGAAGCTTTCTTT. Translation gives CASSLNQFTEAFF.

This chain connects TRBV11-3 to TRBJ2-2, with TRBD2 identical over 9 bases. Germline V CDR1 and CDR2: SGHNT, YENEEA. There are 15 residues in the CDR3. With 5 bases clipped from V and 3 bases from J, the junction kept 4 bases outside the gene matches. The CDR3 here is CASSPAGGDTGELFF. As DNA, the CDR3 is TGTGCCAGCAGCCCGGCGGGGGGGGACACCGGGGAGCTGTTTTTT.

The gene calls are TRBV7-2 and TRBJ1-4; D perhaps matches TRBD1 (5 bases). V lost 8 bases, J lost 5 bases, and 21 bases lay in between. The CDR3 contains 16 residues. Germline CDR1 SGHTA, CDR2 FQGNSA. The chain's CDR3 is CASSPGGAILNEKLFF. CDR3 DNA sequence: TGTGCCAGCTCGCCCGGCGGGGCCATTCTGAATGAAAAACTGTTTTTT.

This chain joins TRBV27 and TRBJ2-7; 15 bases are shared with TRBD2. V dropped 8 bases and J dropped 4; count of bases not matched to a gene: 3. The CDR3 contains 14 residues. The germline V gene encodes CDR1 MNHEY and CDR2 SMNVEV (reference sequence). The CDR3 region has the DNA TGTGCCAGCGGACTAGCGGGAGGGCCTTACGAGCAGTACTTC. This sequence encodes CASGLAGGPYEQYF.

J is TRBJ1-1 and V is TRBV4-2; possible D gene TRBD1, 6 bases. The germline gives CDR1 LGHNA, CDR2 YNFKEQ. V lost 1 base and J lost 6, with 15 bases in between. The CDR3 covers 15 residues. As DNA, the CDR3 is TGTGCCAGCAGCCAAGTGAGGGGGGGCGAGGCTGAAGCTTTCTTT. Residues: CASSQVRGGEAEAFF.

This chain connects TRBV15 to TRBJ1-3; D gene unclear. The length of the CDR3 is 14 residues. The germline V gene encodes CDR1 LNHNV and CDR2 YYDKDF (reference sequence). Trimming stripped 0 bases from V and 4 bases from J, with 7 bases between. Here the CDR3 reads CATSRDHTGNTIYF. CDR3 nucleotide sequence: TGTGCCACCAGCAGAGATCATACAGGAAACACCATATATTTT.

CDR3 in amino acids: CASSTGLAGNQETQYF. CDR3 sequence (DNA): TGCGCCAGCAGCACCGGACTAGCGGGCAACCAAGAGACCCAGTACTTC. The V and J genes are TRBV5-1 and TRBJ2-5, with 11 bases aligning to TRBD2. Losses at the gene ends were 4 bases for V and 0 bases for J; bases not matched to a gene: 5. The V gene's germline CDR1 is SGHRS and CDR2 YFSETQ. This CDR3 is 16 amino acids long. The complete variable domain, with remaining parts taken from reference TRBV5-1 and TRBJ2-5, reads KAGVTQTPRYLIKTRGQQVTLSCSPISGHRSVSWYQQTPGQGLQFLFEYFSETQRNKGNFPGRFSGRQFSNSRSEMNVSTLELGDSALYLCASSTGLAGNQETQYFGPGTRLLVL.

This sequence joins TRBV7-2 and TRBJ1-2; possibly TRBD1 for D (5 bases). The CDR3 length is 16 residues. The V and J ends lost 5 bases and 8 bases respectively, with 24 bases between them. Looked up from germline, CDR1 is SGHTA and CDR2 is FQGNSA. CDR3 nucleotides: TGTGCCAGCAGCCCCCCAGGCCAGGGAAGTGCAAGAGGCTACACCTTC. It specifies CASSPPGQGSARGYTF.

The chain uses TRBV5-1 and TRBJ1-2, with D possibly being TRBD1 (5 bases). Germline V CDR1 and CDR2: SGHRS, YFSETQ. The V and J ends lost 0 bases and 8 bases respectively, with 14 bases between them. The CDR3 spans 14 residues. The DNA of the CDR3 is TGCGCCAGCAGCTTGGCGACAGCAAAAGGAGGCTACACCTTC. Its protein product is CASSLATAKGGYTF.

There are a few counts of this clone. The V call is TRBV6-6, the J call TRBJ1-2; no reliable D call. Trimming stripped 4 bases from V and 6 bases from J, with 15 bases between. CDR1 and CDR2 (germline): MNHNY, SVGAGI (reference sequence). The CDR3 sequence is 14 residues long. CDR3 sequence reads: CASSSPGQGDGYTF. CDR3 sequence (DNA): TGTGCCAGCAGTTCCCCAGGTCAAGGCGATGGCTACACCTTC.

The CDR3 is CASSPRLAKKFF. DNA for the CDR3: TGTGCCAGCAGTCCGCGACTAGCGAAAAAGTTCTTC. The chain uses TRBV12-3 or TRBV12-4 and TRBJ2-1; 8 nucleotides match TRBD2. The V and J ends lost 5 bases and 14 bases, in that order; junction bases with no gene match: 8. CDR3 size: 12 residues.

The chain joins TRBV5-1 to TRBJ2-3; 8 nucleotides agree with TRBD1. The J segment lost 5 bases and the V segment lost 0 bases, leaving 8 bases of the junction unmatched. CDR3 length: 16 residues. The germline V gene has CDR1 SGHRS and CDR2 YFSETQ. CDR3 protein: CASSLEVTGGVDTQYF. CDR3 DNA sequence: TGCGCCAGCAGCTTGGAGGTTACAGGGGGAGTAGATACGCAGTATTTT.

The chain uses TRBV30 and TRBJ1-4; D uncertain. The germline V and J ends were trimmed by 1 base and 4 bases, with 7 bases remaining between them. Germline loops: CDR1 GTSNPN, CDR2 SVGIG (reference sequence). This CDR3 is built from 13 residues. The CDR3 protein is CAWSGQRNEKLFF. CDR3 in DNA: TGTGCCTGGAGTGGACAACGTAATGAAAAACTGTTTTTT. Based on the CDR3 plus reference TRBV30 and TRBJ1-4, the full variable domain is SQTIHQWPATLVQPVGSPLSLECTVEGTSNPNLYWYRQAAGRGLQLLFYSVGIGQISSEVPQNLSASRPQDRQFILSSKKLLLSDSGFYLCAWSGQRNEKLFFGSGTQLSVL.

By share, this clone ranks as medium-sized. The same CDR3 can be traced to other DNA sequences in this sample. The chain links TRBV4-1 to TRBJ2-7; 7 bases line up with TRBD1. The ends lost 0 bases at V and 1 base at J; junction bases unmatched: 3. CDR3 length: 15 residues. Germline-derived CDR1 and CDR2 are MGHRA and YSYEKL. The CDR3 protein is CASSQEGQLSYEQYF. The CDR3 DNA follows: TGCGCCAGCAGCCAAGAGGGACAGCTATCCTACGAGCAGTACTTC.

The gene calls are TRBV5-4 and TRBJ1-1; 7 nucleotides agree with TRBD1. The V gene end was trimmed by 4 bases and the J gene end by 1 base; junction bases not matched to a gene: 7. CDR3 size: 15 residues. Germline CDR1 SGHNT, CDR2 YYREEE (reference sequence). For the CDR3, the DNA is TGTGCCAGCAGCCCGGGACAGACTGGGAACACTGAAGCTTTCTTT. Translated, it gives CASSPGQTGNTEAFF.

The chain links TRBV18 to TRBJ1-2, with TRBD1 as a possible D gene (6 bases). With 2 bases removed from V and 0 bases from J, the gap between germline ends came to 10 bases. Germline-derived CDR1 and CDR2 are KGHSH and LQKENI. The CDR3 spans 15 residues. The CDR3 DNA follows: TGTGCCAGCTCACCAATGGACAGTCCTAACTATGGCTACACCTTC. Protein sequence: CASSPMDSPNYGYTF.